The clone carrying this T cell receptor beta chain was found once. This specimen belongs to a study of blood T cell repertoires in COVID-19. Study at large: The United States, Italy and Spain supplied acute and convalescent COVID-19 samples. T cells, B-cell-depleted T cells, or PBMCs provided the cDNA or gDNA that served as material.

Patients in Seattle were enrolled during active infection, then followed longitudinally. Original analysis: The assay estimated nucleated cells by amplifying reference gene primers. Assay: immunoSEQ multiplex PCR; the TCRdb copy retains only in-frame clones and omits some. For V, J and clone size, that table is used; D and trimming come from the DNA. The sample consists of fewer than 60,000 clones, approximately 87% of them appearing once. This TCR derives from a woman between 55 and 75 years old with COVID-19, enrolled during active disease. Material for sequencing was peripheral blood.

The CDR3 spells CASRRDSPGQPQHF. The CDR3 DNA is TGTGCCAGCAGAAGGGACAGCCCAGGGCAGCCCCAGCATTTT. The chain joins TRBV6-5 to TRBJ1-5; 7 bases line up with TRBD1. Germline values: CDR1 MNHEY, CDR2 SVGAGI. The CDR3 runs to 14 residues. The trim removed 6 bases at V and 7 bases at J, leaving 9 bases unmatched.